The rows below give T cell receptor beta chains drawn from one sample of a study of OX40 agonist ivuxolimab in advanced cancers. Sequencing was performed with immunoSEQ multiplex PCR; in TCRdb, only in-frame clones are kept and a portion is missing. This table has about 110,000 clones, approximately 89% appearing once. The sample here was CD4+ or CD8+ T cells sorted from blood, taken in a trial of the OX40 agonist ivuxolimab. Receptors were obtained from an adult with an advanced solid tumor such as melanoma, head and neck, liver or kidney cancer. The CDR3 runs from the conserved cysteine through the conserved F or W. The D gene is left open where the match is weak. Clone size is stated in some rows and not others, as once, few, many or a class when expanded.

j_call clone_size d_call v_call cdr3_nt cdr3_aa
TRBJ2-1 - - TRBV11-2 TGTGCCAGCAGCTTAGGCCGTGGGGCCTTAAATGAGCAGTTCTTC CASSLGRGALNEQFF
TRBJ2-1 - TRBD2 TRBV5-5 TGTGCCAGCAGCCCAGTGGGACTAGCGGGAAGTGGAGAGCAGTTCTTC CASSPVGLAGSGEQFF
TRBJ2-3 - TRBD1 TRBV7-3 TGTGCCAGCAGCTCCAATTTGGGACAGGGGAGCACAGATACGCAGTATTTT CASSSNLGQGSTDTQYF
TRBJ2-3 - - TRBV5-4 TGTGCCAGCAGCTTGGAGGGGAGCACAGATACGCAGTATTTT CASSLEGSTDTQYF
TRBJ1-3 - - TRBV11-2 TGTGCCAGCAGCTTGTCCCTCATGAGCTCTGGAAACACCATATATTTT CASSLSLMSSGNTIYF
TRBJ2-5 - - TRBV6-5 TGTGCCAGCAGTTACGGGGTAGCGACCTCCCAAGAGACCCAGTACTTC CASSYGVATSQETQYF
TRBJ2-1 - TRBD2 TRBV6-1 TGTGCCAGCAGTGAAGCGCTTCCGGCGGGAGGGCCCTACAATGAGCAGTTCTTC CASSEALPAGGPYNEQFF
TRBJ2-1 - - TRBV27 TGTGCCAGCAGTTTAAATCTGGACTCCTACAATGAGCAGTTCTTC CASSLNLDSYNEQFF
TRBJ2-7 - TRBD2 TRBV4-2 TGTGCCAGCAGCCAAGTTGGGACTAGCTCCTACGAGCAGTACTTC CASSQVGTSSYEQYF
TRBJ2-1 - TRBD1 TRBV6-1 TGTGCCAGCAGAGACCAACAGGGGTACAATGAGCAGTTCTTC CASRDQQGYNEQFF
TRBJ1-4 - - TRBV19 TGTGCCAGTAGTCCGCAGGGGCCTGGTGAAAAACTGTTTTTT CASSPQGPGEKLFF
TRBJ1-1 once - TRBV7-3 TGTGCCAGCAGCCTCACAGGGTGGGGCTCTGAAGCTTTCTTT CASSLTGWGSEAFF
TRBJ2-1 - - TRBV7-9 TGTGCCAGCAGCTTAACCGGCGACTCTTACAATGAGCAGTTCTTC CASSLTGDSYNEQFF
TRBJ2-5 - - TRBV11-3 TGTGCCAGCAGCTCCCTAGAGACCCAGTACTTC CASSSLETQYF
TRBJ2-7 - - TRBV6-1 TGTGCCAGCAGGGACAGAGAGCGGGGCTACGAGCAGTACTTC CASRDRERGYEQYF
TRBJ2-5 once - TRBV5-1 TGCGCCAGCAGCTATACAGGGTTGGAGACCCAGTACTTC CASSYTGLETQYF
TRBJ2-7 - - TRBV7-8 TGTGCCAGCAGCTTAGGGGGGGGGACAGCGGACGAGCAGTACTTC CASSLGGGTADEQYF
TRBJ1-2 - TRBD1 TRBV5-4 TGTGCCAGCAGTCCCGGGACAGGGGCCTATGGCTACACCTTC CASSPGTGAYGYTF
TRBJ2-4 - - TRBV7-8 TGTGCCAGCAGCGCCACTAGTTTCCTGGACATTCAGTACTTC CASSATSFLDIQYF
TRBJ2-3 - TRBD1 TRBV5-1 TGCGCCAGCAGGCAACCAGGGGGCCCAACCCCAGATACGCAGTATTTT CASRQPGGPTPDTQYF
TRBJ2-3 - TRBD2 TRBV7-2 TGTGCCAGCAGCTTAGTTCCTAGCGGGGGAGCAGATACGCAGTATTTT CASSLVPSGGADTQYF
TRBJ2-3 - - TRBV5-1 TGCGCCAGCAGCTTGGGATGGGGCACAGATACGCAGTATTTT CASSLGWGTDTQYF
TRBJ1-5 - - TRBV6-1 TGTGCCAGCAAACTTCGAGGGAGTCAGCCCCAGCATTTT CASKLRGSQPQHF